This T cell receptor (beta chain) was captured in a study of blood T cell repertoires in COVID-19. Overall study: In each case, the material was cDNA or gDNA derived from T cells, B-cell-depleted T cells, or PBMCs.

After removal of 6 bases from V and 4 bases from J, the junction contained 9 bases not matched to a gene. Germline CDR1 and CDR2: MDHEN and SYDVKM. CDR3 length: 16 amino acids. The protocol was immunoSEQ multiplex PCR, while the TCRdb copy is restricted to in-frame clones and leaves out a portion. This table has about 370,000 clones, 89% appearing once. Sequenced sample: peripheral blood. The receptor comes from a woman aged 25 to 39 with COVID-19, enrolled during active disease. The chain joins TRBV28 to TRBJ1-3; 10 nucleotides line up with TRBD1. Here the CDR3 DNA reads TGTGCCAGCAGCTCGTCCGGGACAGGGGACGGAAACACCATATATTTT. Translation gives CASSSSGTGDGNTIYF.